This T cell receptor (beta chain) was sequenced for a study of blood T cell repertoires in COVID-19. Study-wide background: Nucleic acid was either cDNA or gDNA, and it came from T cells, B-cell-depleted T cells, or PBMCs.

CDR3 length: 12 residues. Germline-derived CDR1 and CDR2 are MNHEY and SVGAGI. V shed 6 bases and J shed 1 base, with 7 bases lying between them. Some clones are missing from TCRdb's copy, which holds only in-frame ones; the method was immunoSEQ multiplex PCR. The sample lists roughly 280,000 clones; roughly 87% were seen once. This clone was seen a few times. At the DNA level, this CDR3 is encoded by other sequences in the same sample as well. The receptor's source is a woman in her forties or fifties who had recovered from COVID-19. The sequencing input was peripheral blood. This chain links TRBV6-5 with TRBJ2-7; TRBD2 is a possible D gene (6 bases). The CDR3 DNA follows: TGTGCCAGCAGCCGGGGGTCCTACGAGCAGTACTTC. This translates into CASSRGSYEQYF.